This T cell receptor (beta chain) stems from a study of Graves' ophthalmopathy and Graves' hyperthyroidism. Other autoimmune diseases, uncontrolled infections, pregnancy or lactation ruled patients out of participation. The diagnosis was founded upon clinical symptoms, serum thyroxine, TRAb, thyroid ultrasound and orbital computed tomography. The V and J ends lost 4 bases and 2 bases respectively, with 15 bases between them. The CDR3 consists of 15 residues. The study amplified TCR beta CDR3 regions using RNA transcripts. HTBI primers were used in a first-round RT-PCR, which preceded a second-round multiplex PCR. TCRdb re-called the multiplex PCR reads through MiXCR, storing one row per CDR3 protein. Of about 620,000 distinct CDR3 sequences listed, 22% are singletons.

Sequenced input: peripheral blood. This chain connects TRBV12-3 or TRBV12-4 to TRBJ2-7; weak D call: TRBD1 (5 bases). This sequence originates from a woman aged 18-35 years with stable Graves' hyperthyroidism. Some clones in this sample may be carry-over from other donors' samples. The CDR3 is CASSYSTVSTYEQYF. The CDR3 DNA follows: TGTGCCAGCAGTTACTCGACAGTTTCCACCTACGAGCAGTACTTC.